One and the same sample provided the 17 T cell receptor beta chains below, sequenced in a study of blood T cell repertoires in COVID-19. Method: immunoSEQ multiplex PCR; TCRdb's copy keeps in-frame clones and lacks some. This sample has about 35,000 clones; 80% to 90% occur once, and the top ten carry 8% to 10%. Sequencing was done on a sample of peripheral blood. The receptors derive from a man in his fifties or sixties in a cohort sampled during active COVID-19.

J is TRBJ2-2 and V is TRBV28; D not certain. CDR1 and CDR2 (germline): MDHEN, SYDVKM. This CDR3 comprises 14 residues. Trimming took off 2 bases at V and 2 bases at J, with 6 bases between the two ends. In nucleotides, the CDR3 is TGTGCCAGCAGTTTAGGGCAAAACACCGGGGAGCTGTTTTTT. Translation gives CASSLGQNTGELFF.

The J gene is TRBJ2-1, the V gene TRBV3-1 (or the pseudogene TRBV3-2); 7 bases are shared with TRBD2. The CDR3 contains 16 residues. Trimming at V came to 4 bases and at J to 7 bases, leaving 13 bases not matched to a gene. From germline, CDR1 is LGHDT and CDR2 YNNKEL (reference sequence). The CDR3 region is CASSPSAGMGRNEQFF. CDR3 sequence (DNA): TGTGCCAGCAGCCCCTCAGCGGGGATGGGCCGGAATGAGCAGTTCTTC.

J is TRBJ1-2 and V is TRBV19; perhaps TRBD1 as D (5 bases). V lost 8 bases and J lost 8, with 12 bases in between. This CDR3 has 11 amino acids. CDR1 and CDR2 (germline): LNHDA, SQIVND (reference sequence). The CDR3 protein is CASAGFRGYTF. As DNA, the CDR3 is TGTGCCAGTGCAGGGTTTCGGGGCTACACCTTC.

The V and J genes are TRBV9 and TRBJ1-2, with D unclear. Germline CDR1 reads SGDLS; CDR2 reads YYNGEE. The CDR3 covers 13 residues. V shed 2 bases and J shed 7 bases, with 12 bases lying between them. CDR3 in DNA: TGTGCCAGCAGCGTTGCTGAGAAGAGTGGCTACACCTTC. This gives the protein CASSVAEKSGYTF.

This clone is categorized as medium-sized. The V gene is TRBV7-9, the J gene TRBJ2-7, with unresolved D. The CDR3 runs 12 residues. Germline V gene sequence: CDR1 SEHNR, CDR2 FQNEAQ (reference sequence). Trimming took 1 base from V and 6 from J, leaving 7 bases between them. The CDR3 here is CASSLGAVEQYF. The CDR3 DNA reads as TGTGCCAGCAGCTTAGGAGCTGTCGAGCAGTACTTC.

The J gene is TRBJ2-1, the V gene TRBV28; TRBD1 is a possible D gene (6 bases). Trimming removed 2 bases from V and 7 bases from J, with 15 bases in between. Per the germline V gene, CDR1 is MDHEN and CDR2 is SYDVKM. The CDR3 totals 15 residues. CDR3 DNA sequence: TGTGCCAGCAGTTTAGGGCTAGGGGGTGGGAATGAGCAGTTCTTC. Translated: CASSLGLGGGNEQFF.

V and J are TRBV7-9 and TRBJ2-3; no clear D gene. Trimming took 8 bases from V and 0 from J, leaving 12 bases between them. The germline V gene encodes CDR1 SEHNR and CDR2 FQNEAQ (reference sequence). CDR3 size: 14 residues. This CDR3 reads CASGGQPSTDTQYF. CDR3 sequence (DNA): TGTGCCAGCGGTGGCCAACCCAGCACAGATACGCAGTATTTT.

This clone was detected once. The rearrangement uses TRBV11-3 and TRBJ2-2; TRBD2 aligns across 7 bases. Germline V gene lookup returns CDR1 SGHNT and CDR2 YENEEA. CDR3 length: 14 residues. V lost 4 bases to trimming and J lost 5 bases; unmatched junction nucleotides: 4. The CDR3 nucleotides are TGTGCCAGCAGCTATAGGGGAGGGACCGGGGAGCTGTTTTTT. This codes for CASSYRGGTGELFF.

The J gene is TRBJ1-6, the V gene TRBV7-9, with D maybe TRBD1 (6 bases). This CDR3 has 15 amino acids. V lost 3 bases and J 0 bases, leaving 6 bases between the germline ends. Germline values: CDR1 SEHNR, CDR2 FQNEAQ (reference sequence). The CDR3 is CASSLDSSYNSPLHF. In DNA, the CDR3 is TGTGCCAGCAGCTTGGACAGCTCCTATAATTCACCCCTCCACTTT.

The chain couples TRBV19 to TRBJ1-6; D is unresolved. The germline CDR1 and CDR2 sequences are LNHDA and SQIVND (reference sequence). V was trimmed by 6 bases and J by 5 bases, leaving 11 bases between them. CDR3 size: 14 residues. Here the CDR3 DNA reads TGTGCCAGTAGACACCGGGATAATAATTCACCCCTCCACTTT. Its protein product is CASRHRDNNSPLHF.

The chain couples TRBV10-3 to TRBJ1-1; tentative D call: TRBD1 (5 bases). V dropped 11 bases and J dropped 3 bases, with 19 bases sitting between them. This CDR3 is built from 14 residues. CDR1 ENHRY and CDR2 SYGVKD come from the germline V gene. The CDR3 DNA is TGTGCCTCGCGCCAAATGACAGAATACACTGAAGCTTTCTTT. Amino acids: CASRQMTEYTEAFF.

The chain recombines TRBV5-6 with TRBJ2-2, with 8 bases matching TRBD1. Germline-derived CDR1 and CDR2 are SGHDT and YYEEEE. J was trimmed by 2 bases and V by 3 bases; bases with no gene match: 3. This CDR3 spans 15 amino acids. In DNA form, the CDR3 reads TGTGCCAGCAGCTGGACAGGGACCAACACCGGGGAGCTGTTTTTT. It encodes CASSWTGTNTGELFF.

The chain joins TRBV28 to TRBJ1-6, with 9 nucleotides matching TRBD1. V was pared by 5 bases and J by 5 bases, with 4 bases of the junction left unmatched. Germline V lookup: CDR1 MDHEN, CDR2 SYDVKM. This CDR3 region has 15 residues. DNA of the CDR3: TGTGCCAGCAGTCCCGGGGACAGGGATAATTCACCCCTCCACTTT. It specifies CASSPGDRDNSPLHF.

This chain joins TRBV30 and TRBJ2-3; weak D call: TRBD2 (5 bases). The V gene's germline CDR1 is GTSNPN and CDR2 SVGIG (reference sequence). The CDR3 has 14 residues. V lost 5 bases and J 4 bases, leaving 16 bases between the germline ends. The CDR3 loop reads CAWSRARIADTQYF. CDR3 DNA: TGTGCCTGGTCGCGGGCCCGAATTGCAGATACGCAGTATTTT.

This clone is classed as medium-sized. The V and J genes are TRBV2 and TRBJ1-2; no clear D. Trimming left V 2 bases short and J 5 bases short, with 9 bases between. Germline CDR1 and CDR2: SNHLY and FYNNEI. This CDR3 is built from 13 residues. The CDR3 region has the DNA TGTGCCAGCAGTGAAAACAGAAGTTATGGCTACACCTTC. Encoded protein: CASSENRSYGYTF.

This chain joins TRBV5-4 and TRBJ2-7, with 11 bases matching TRBD1. After removal of 7 bases from V and 1 base from J, the junction contained 4 bases not matched to a gene. This CDR3 has 14 residues. Germline V gene lookup returns CDR1 SGHNT and CDR2 YYREEE (reference sequence). The CDR3 coding sequence is TGTGCCAGCGGGGGGGACAGGGGGTCCTACGAGCAGTACTTC. Its protein product is CASGGDRGSYEQYF.

The V gene is TRBV5-1, the J gene TRBJ2-7; 9 bases are shared with TRBD1. The CDR3 is 15 amino acids. V gave up 4 bases and J gave up 5 bases; unmatched junction bases: 10. CDR1 is SGHRS and CDR2 is YFSETQ in the germline V gene. The CDR3 coding sequence is TGCGCCAGCAGCCTGGGCCTGACAGGGGGAGACGAGCAGTACTTC. Its protein is CASSLGLTGGDEQYF.